A selection of T cell receptor beta chains follows, all from one sample in a study of T cells in tuberculosis. Measured with immunoSEQ multiplex PCR; TCRdb has only the in-frame clones, and not every one. Counted here are about 59,000 clones, approximately 80% occurring once; the ten biggest clones make up roughly 12%. Sequences were obtained from CD1b-GMM tetramer-negative cells sorted from PBMCs. Receptors were obtained from an adult woman with latent tuberculosis. Each CDR3 is given with its conserved first and last residue. The order of the fields is CDR3 DNA, CDR3 protein, V gene, D gene, clone size, J gene. The D gene is left open where the match is weak. Clone size appears in some rows only: once, few, many, or a class for an expanded clone.

TGTGCCAGCAGTTTAAGCCACAGGGATGGCTACACCTTC,CASSLSHRDGYTF,TRBV6-6,-,-,TRBJ1-2
TGTGCCAGCAGGCCCCTAGCGGGGGGGAACAATGAGCAGTTCTTC,CASRPLAGGNNEQFF,TRBV27,TRBD2,-,TRBJ2-1
TGTGCCAGCACCGAGGGTAGGGGCTACACCTTC,CASTEGRGYTF,TRBV6-1,-,once,TRBJ1-2
TGTGCCAGCACCGTAGCAGAGCTCCCCTACGAGCAGTACTTC,CASTVAELPYEQYF,TRBV6-1,-,-,TRBJ2-7
TGTGCCAGTAGTCGCGAGGGGGATGTTAGTGTCCACGAGCAGTACTTC,CASSREGDVSVHEQYF,TRBV19,-,few,TRBJ2-7
TGTGCCAGCAGTTCTAGCGGGAGGGGGATATATGAGCAGTTCTTC,CASSSSGRGIYEQFF,TRBV28,TRBD2,-,TRBJ2-1
TGTGCCAGCAGTGAAGACACCCTCCCCTACGAGCAGTACTTC,CASSEDTLPYEQYF,TRBV2,-,-,TRBJ2-7
TGTGCCAGCAGTGAAGGGGCCCGGAACACTGAAGCTTTCTTT,CASSEGARNTEAFF,TRBV2,-,-,TRBJ1-1
TGTGCCAGCAGTGGAGACAGGGAGGAGACCACCGGGGAGCTGTTTTTT,CASSGDREETTGELFF,TRBV6-1,-,-,TRBJ2-2
TGTGCCAGCGGCGGCATCCTTAGGGCTAGCAGCGTGACCTACGAGCAGTACTTC,CASGGILRASSVTYEQYF,TRBV2,-,-,TRBJ2-7
TGTGCCAGCAGCCTGGACAGGGCGTCCTACGAGCAGTACTTC,CASSLDRASYEQYF,TRBV6-1,TRBD1,-,TRBJ2-7